Presented here are 21 T cell receptor beta chains from one specimen sequenced in a study of cytomegalovirus exposure and HLA in healthy donors. Produced via immunoSEQ multiplex PCR; TCRdb's table is partial and in-frame only. Here the sample spans roughly 120,000 clones, 86% being singletons. Input material: PBMCs. Every receptor here comes from a man in his late teens or twenties in good health and CMV-seronegative.

V gene TRBV18 combines with J gene TRBJ2-1; a weak D match, TRBD2 (7 bases). Germline V CDR1 and CDR2: KGHSH, LQKENI. The V and J ends lost 3 bases and 9 bases respectively, with 18 bases between them. CDR3 length: 15 amino acids. CDR3 loop: CASSPMTGGAGEQFF. The CDR3 DNA sequence: TGTGCCAGCTCACCCATGACTGGGGGGGCAGGTGAGCAGTTCTTC.

In this sample, this clone turned up once. The gene calls are TRBV30 and TRBJ2-1; D may be TRBD2 (7 bases). With 5 bases removed from V and 2 bases from J, the gap between germline ends came to 16 bases. CDR3 size: 15 residues. Germline loops: CDR1 GTSNPN, CDR2 SVGIG (reference sequence). In DNA form, the CDR3 reads TGTGCCTGGGCCCCGGGGGCGGGAGCCTACAATGAGCAGTTCTTC. It is translated as CAWAPGAGAYNEQFF. Filled out from reference TRBV30 and TRBJ2-1, the complete variable domain reads SQTIHQWPATLVQPVGSPLSLECTVEGTSNPNLYWYRQAAGRGLQLLFYSVGIGQISSEVPQNLSASRPQDRQFILSSKKLLLSDSGFYLCAWAPGAGAYNEQFFGPGTRLTVL.

DNA for the CDR3: TGTGCCAGTAGTATTGACAGGGCACGGTCTGGGGCCAACGTCCTGACTTTC. It codes for CASSIDRARSGANVLTF. The V gene is TRBV19, the J gene TRBJ2-6; 7 bases map to TRBD1. The CDR3 consists of 17 residues. Looked up from germline, CDR1 is LNHDA and CDR2 is SQIVND (reference sequence). V dropped 3 bases and J dropped 1; count of bases not matched to a gene: 6. The full variable domain, in which reference TRBV19 and TRBJ2-6 provide the parts outside the CDR3, is DGGITQSPKYLFRKEGQNVTLSCEQNLNHDAMYWYRQDPGQGLRLIYYSQIVNDFQKGDIAEGYSVSREKKESFPLTVTSAQKNPTAFYLCASSIDRARSGANVLTFGAGSRLTVL.

V is TRBV7-9 and J is TRBJ2-3; the D gene is possibly TRBD1 (6 bases). With 5 bases removed from V and 9 bases from J, the gap between germline ends came to 9 bases. Germline loops: CDR1 SEHNR, CDR2 FQNEAQ (reference sequence). The CDR3 sequence is 11 residues long. The CDR3 here is CASSPTGTQYF. The DNA for the CDR3 is TGTGCCAGCAGCCCGACAGGCACGCAGTATTTT.

The chain combines TRBV19 with TRBJ1-5; D unresolved. There are 16 residues in the CDR3. Trimming took off 5 bases at V and 5 bases at J, with 19 bases between the two ends. Germline lookup yields CDR1 LNHDA and CDR2 SQIVND (reference sequence). CDR3 sequence reads: CASSEFPIAYDQPQHF. Written as DNA, the CDR3 is TGTGCCAGTAGTGAGTTCCCCATAGCGTACGATCAGCCCCAGCATTTT.

This clone was detected a few times. The rearrangement joins TRBV5-1 to TRBJ2-7; 8 nucleotides agree with TRBD1. The junction had 11 bases not matched to a gene; V was cut back by 7 bases and J by 5 bases. Germline CDR1 is SGHRS and CDR2 is YFSETQ. The CDR3 covers 14 residues. The CDR3 reads CASRQSGTGNEQYF. The CDR3 nucleotides are TGCGCCAGCCGTCAGTCCGGGACAGGAAACGAGCAGTACTTC.

V is TRBV2 and J is TRBJ2-1; unclear D gene. The V end was cut by 11 bases, the J end by 6 bases, with 20 bases between. The CDR3 covers 14 residues. CDR1 and CDR2 (germline): SNHLY, FYNNEI. The CDR3 nucleotides read TGTGCCCTCAAGGAGACCCCTGACGCCAATGAGCAGTTCTTC. Its translation is CALKETPDANEQFF.

The chain is built from TRBV29-1 and TRBJ1-1, with D maybe TRBD1 (5 bases). The CDR3 contains 13 residues. V dropped 5 bases and J dropped 0 bases, with 10 bases sitting between them. Germline V CDR1 and CDR2: SQVTM, ANQGSEA. The CDR3 region is CSVRGFMNTEAFF. In nucleotides, the CDR3 is TGCAGCGTTAGGGGATTCATGAACACTGAAGCTTTCTTT.

This clone came up a few times. The chain uses TRBV30 and TRBJ1-3; possibly TRBD1 for D (5 bases). V lost 1 base to trimming and J lost 0 bases, with 7 bases between them. From germline, CDR1 is GTSNPN and CDR2 SVGIG (reference sequence). The CDR3 has 14 residues. The CDR3 bases are TGTGCCTGGAGTGAGGGGAACTCTGGAAACACCATATATTTT. Its protein product is CAWSEGNSGNTIYF.

There are a few counts of this clone. The gene calls are TRBV2 and TRBJ1-2, with 8 bases identical to TRBD1. The CDR3 is 14 amino acids. The V and J ends lost 8 bases and 6 bases, in that order; junction bases with no gene match: 11. Germline V lookup: CDR1 SNHLY, CDR2 FYNNEI. CDR3 nucleotide sequence: TGTGCCAGCGACTTAGGGTACAGGGGGGATGGCTACACCTTC. It codes for CASDLGYRGDGYTF.

This clone was detected only once. The chain uses TRBV5-6 and TRBJ2-6, with D possibly matching TRBD1 (7 bases). CDR1 and CDR2 (germline): SGHDT, YYEEEE. V was shortened by 4 bases and J by 1 base, with 12 bases between the two germline ends. This CDR3 region has 16 residues. The CDR3 protein is CASSPQGRSGANVLTF. The DNA for the CDR3 is TGTGCCAGCAGCCCACAGGGGAGGTCTGGGGCCAACGTCCTGACTTTC. Based on the CDR3 plus reference TRBV5-6 and TRBJ2-6, the full variable domain is DAGVTQSPTHLIKTRGQQVTLRCSPKSGHDTVSWYQQALGQGPQFIFQYYEEEERQRGNFPDRFSGHQFPNYSSELNVNALLLGDSALYLCASSPQGRSGANVLTFGAGSRLTVL.

The chain recombines TRBV7-9 with TRBJ2-3, with a weak D call TRBD2 (7 bases). The CDR3 has 17 residues. Germline assignment: CDR1 SEHNR and CDR2 FQNEAQ (reference sequence). V lost 2 bases and J 1 base, leaving 16 bases between the germline ends. CDR3 bases: TGTGCCAGCAGCTTAATCGTAGGGGGGGCCCGCACAGATACGCAGTATTTT. Residues: CASSLIVGGARTDTQYF.

This chain uses TRBV7-9 with TRBJ2-1; 11 bases line up with TRBD2. Germline CDR1 reads SEHNR; CDR2 reads FQNEAQ (reference sequence). CDR3 length: 18 amino acids. V was pared by 4 bases and J by 0 bases, with 8 bases of the junction left unmatched. The CDR3 DNA sequence: TGTGCCAGCAGCTCTCCCGGGCTAGCGGGAGGCTCCTACAATGAGCAGTTCTTC. Amino acids: CASSSPGLAGGSYNEQFF.

The chain employs TRBV5-1 and TRBJ2-2; D may be TRBD1 (6 bases). The CDR3 contains 13 residues. Trimming removed 4 bases from V and 4 bases from J, with 8 bases in between. Germline V gene lookup returns CDR1 SGHRS and CDR2 YFSETQ. The CDR3 nucleotides read TGCGCCAGCAGCAGGACAGTCACCGGGGAGCTGTTTTTT. This sequence encodes CASSRTVTGELFF.

The rearrangement joins TRBV6-5 to TRBJ2-3, with 10 bases that match TRBD1. The CDR3 covers 15 residues. Trimming removed 2 bases from V and 5 bases from J; junction bases left unmatched: 4. Germline values: CDR1 MNHEY, CDR2 SVGAGI. The CDR3: CASSYGQGGGDTQYF. The DNA for the CDR3 is TGTGCCAGCAGTTACGGACAGGGGGGGGGAGATACGCAGTATTTT.

The CDR3 coding sequence is TGTGCCAGCATCGCAGCTCTAGCGGGAGATCTCGAGCAGTACTTC. This encodes CASIAALAGDLEQYF. The chain joins TRBV7-8 to TRBJ2-7; TRBD2 agrees at 10 bases. Trimming removed 7 bases from V and 6 bases from J; junction bases left unmatched: 12. This CDR3 spans 15 amino acids. Germline-derived CDR1 and CDR2 are SGHVS and FQNEAQ.

As for this clone: One end of the junction varies from germline; a read error may be responsible. Within the sample, other DNA sequences also encode this same CDR3. The J gene is TRBJ1-1, the V gene TRBV27; D remains unclear. There are 14 residues in the CDR3. CDR1 is MNHEY and CDR2 is SMNVEV in the germline V gene (reference sequence). DNA of the CDR3: TGTGCCAGCAGTTTATCGCGGCAGAACACTGAGGCTTTCTTT. Protein sequence: CASSLSRQNTEAFF.

The genes are TRBV9 and TRBJ1-3; 8 bases are shared with TRBD1. The germline V gene encodes CDR1 SGDLS and CDR2 YYNGEE. The CDR3 sequence is 16 residues long. The trim removed 3 bases at V and 2 bases at J, leaving 7 bases unmatched. The CDR3 loop reads CASSGSSGGTGNTIYF. DNA for the CDR3: TGTGCCAGCAGCGGCTCGTCAGGGGGCACTGGAAACACCATATATTTT.

This sequence joins TRBV7-6 and TRBJ2-7, with TRBD1 as a possible D gene (5 bases). Trimming shortened V by 1 base and J by 2 bases, and 15 bases separated the two germline ends. The CDR3 extends over 16 amino acids. CDR1 is SGHVS and CDR2 is FNYEAQ in the germline V gene. CDR3 residues: CASSLEVRQGPYEQYF. DNA of the CDR3: TGTGCCAGCAGCTTAGAGGTCAGGCAGGGCCCCTACGAGCAGTACTTC.

The chain uses TRBV7-6 and TRBJ2-5; D may be TRBD2 (7 bases). The CDR3 is made up of 15 amino acids. Germline V gene sequence: CDR1 SGHVS, CDR2 FNYEAQ. V gave up 5 bases and J gave up 4 bases, with 17 bases separating them. CDR3 region: CASSPLGGRSETQYF. The CDR3 bases are TGTGCCAGCAGCCCCCTGGGGGGGCGGTCAGAGACCCAGTACTTC.

This chain links TRBV6-5 with TRBJ2-1, with 9 bases that match TRBD2. The CDR3 covers 13 residues. The V and J ends lost 7 bases and 6 bases, in that order; junction bases with no gene match: 4. Germline V CDR1 and CDR2: MNHEY, SVGAGI. CDR3 nucleotide sequence: TGTGCCAGCAATTTAGCGGGAGCCAATGAGCAGTTCTTC. This encodes CASNLAGANEQFF.